The 10 T cell receptor beta chains reported below all come from one sample, sequenced in a study of cytomegalovirus exposure and HLA in healthy donors (TCRdb year 2017). The library came from the immunoSEQ multiplex PCR assay. The table was pulled from immuneACCESS by TCRdb, which kept in-frame rearrangements only. Such tables lose some clones; where checked, under half of the loss comes from unresolved V genes, and the rest has no known cause. Recorded for this sample are over 110,000 clones; approximately 87% of them occurred a single time. The ten top clones hold about 2.7% of the sample. Material: PBMCs. These TCRs come from a man aged 18 to 29 in good health and CMV-seronegative.

The chain couples TRBV27 to TRBJ1-1, with D tentatively TRBD1 (6 bases). This CDR3 comprises 14 residues. Germline loops: CDR1 MNHEY, CDR2 SMNVEV (reference sequence). V lost 5 bases and J 0 bases, leaving 10 bases between the germline ends. CDR3: CASSGQGLNTEAFF. The DNA for the CDR3 is TGTGCCAGCAGTGGGCAGGGGTTGAACACTGAAGCTTTCTTT.

This chain uses TRBV7-9 with TRBJ1-1, with D hard to call. Germline lookup yields CDR1 SEHNR and CDR2 FQNEAQ (reference sequence). The CDR3 is made up of 14 amino acids. Trimming removed 2 bases at V and 5 bases at J, with 12 bases between. The CDR3 bases are TGTGCCAGCAGCTTAAGTCAATCGGTAACTGAAGCTTTCTTT. Its protein product is CASSLSQSVTEAFF.

The chain joins TRBV5-5 to TRBJ2-7, with D perhaps TRBD1 (5 bases). The CDR3 loop spans 13 amino acids. V was trimmed by 4 bases and J by 9 bases, leaving 17 bases between them. Germline assignment: CDR1 SGHKS and CDR2 YYEKEE (reference sequence). CDR3 amino acids: CASSKGMEFGQYF. CDR3 nucleotides: TGTGCCAGCAGCAAGGGGATGGAATTTGGGCAGTACTTC.

The chain uses TRBV7-2 and TRBJ2-1, with D possibly matching TRBD1 (5 bases). The CDR3 is 12 residues long. Trimming cost V 4 bases and J 7 bases, with 8 bases left between them. CDR1 SGHTA and CDR2 FQGNSA come from the germline V gene. This CDR3 is CASSYQGNEQFF. In nucleotides, the CDR3 is TGTGCCAGCAGCTATCAGGGTAATGAGCAGTTCTTC.

This chain connects TRBV19 to TRBJ1-2, with D possibly being TRBD1 (6 bases). Deletions cut 3 bases from V and 3 bases from J, with 14 bases between. The germline gives CDR1 LNHDA, CDR2 SQIVND (reference sequence). The CDR3 extends over 15 amino acids. CDR3 DNA sequence: TGTGCCAGTAGTATTTACCGGGACAAAGACTATGGCTACACCTTC. It is translated as CASSIYRDKDYGYTF.

The V gene is TRBV9, the J gene TRBJ1-2; no firm D call. CDR1 is SGDLS and CDR2 is YYNGEE in the germline V gene. The V gene lost 0 bases and the J gene lost 4 bases, with 7 bases spanning the gap. This CDR3 is 13 amino acids long. CDR3 protein: CASSVGGFYGYTF. DNA for the CDR3: TGTGCCAGCAGCGTAGGCGGGTTCTATGGCTACACCTTC.

V usage is TRBV30 and J usage is TRBJ1-5; TRBD1 agrees at 9 bases. CDR3 length: 17 residues. J gave up 6 bases and V 2 bases, and 14 bases lay outside the gene matches. Germline V lookup: CDR1 GTSNPN, CDR2 SVGIG (reference sequence). CDR3 residues: CAWSLTRQGVISQPQHF. The CDR3 region has the DNA TGTGCCTGGAGTCTTACCCGACAGGGGGTTATCAGTCAGCCCCAGCATTTT. Variable domain in full (rest from reference TRBV30 and TRBJ1-5): SQTIHQWPATLVQPVGSPLSLECTVEGTSNPNLYWYRQAAGRGLQLLFYSVGIGQISSEVPQNLSASRPQDRQFILSSKKLLLSDSGFYLCAWSLTRQGVISQPQHFGDGTRLSIL.

This chain connects TRBV2 to TRBJ2-3, with 9 nucleotides matching TRBD2. Germline CDR1 SNHLY, CDR2 FYNNEI. With 6 bases clipped from V and 1 base from J, the junction kept 8 bases outside the gene matches. CDR3 length equals 16 residues. DNA of the CDR3: TGTGCCAGCAGAACGAGGACTAGCGTCGGCACAGATACGCAGTATTTT. It translates to CASRTRTSVGTDTQYF.

In its sample, this clone was seen once. The chain links TRBV28 to TRBJ1-1; D not certain. Deletions cut 7 bases from V and 1 base from J, with 10 bases between. The CDR3 runs 13 residues. In germline, CDR1 is MDHEN, CDR2 SYDVKM. The CDR3: CASTPGSNTEAFF. The DNA of the CDR3 is TGTGCCAGCACCCCGGGGTCGAACACTGAAGCTTTCTTT.

The gene calls are TRBV9 and TRBJ2-5; maybe TRBD1 (5 bases). This CDR3 is built from 14 residues. V was pared by 0 bases and J by 0 bases, with 6 bases between. Germline assignment: CDR1 SGDLS and CDR2 YYNGEE. CDR3 DNA sequence: TGTGCCAGCAGCGTAGGGACAAACCAAGAGACCCAGTACTTC. This gives the protein CASSVGTNQETQYF.